This TCR beta chain was retrieved from a study of identical twins. This clonotype came up a few times. TCRdb used MiXCR to reprocess the 5' RACE reads, holding one entry per CDR3 protein. Among roughly 500,000 distinct CDR3 sequences listed, approximately 22% were seen once. The length of the CDR3 is 14 residues. Germline values: CDR1 MNHEY, CDR2 SVGEGT. Trimming left V 0 bases short and J 5 bases short, with 8 bases between. The same sample was also used in a study of T cells expressing NK-cell markers.

The clonotype was recovered from a woman younger than 30 in good health. The specimen was CD4+ T cells sorted from blood. The chain recombines TRBV6-2 or TRBV6-3 with TRBJ2-1; TRBD2 might be the D (5 bases). CDR3 nucleotides: TGTGCCAGCAGTTACTCCCTCGGGGACAATGAGCAGTTCTTC. Translation: CASSYSLGDNEQFF.